One sample yielded the 28 T cell receptor beta chains listed below, sequenced in a study of blood T cell repertoires in COVID-19. This table comes from immunoSEQ multiplex PCR, and its TCRdb copy is limited to in-frame clones, with some not included. The data show hundreds of thousands of clones, with roughly 90% seen just once and 5% to 5.5% held by the top ten. Sequencing used PBMCs or T cells enriched from blood (not recorded which). These receptors were taken from a man in his sixties who had recovered from COVID-19.

V is TRBV29-1 and J is TRBJ1-1; D not certain. The germline V and J ends were trimmed by 0 bases and 2 bases, with 10 bases remaining between them. The V gene's germline CDR1 is SQVTM and CDR2 ANQGSEA. CDR3 length: 14 amino acids. CDR3 in DNA: TGCAGCGTTGAAGACGTGACGGGAAACACTGAAGCTTTCTTT. This gives the protein CSVEDVTGNTEAFF.

V usage is TRBV28 and J usage is TRBJ1-3; 7 bases fit TRBD1. The CDR3 extends over 17 amino acids. Germline CDR1 reads MDHEN; CDR2 reads SYDVKM. V gave up 2 bases and J gave up 5 bases; unmatched junction bases: 12. CDR3 sequence reads: CASSLRDRDSLRNTIYF. CDR3 DNA sequence: TGTGCCAGCAGTTTAAGGGACAGAGATTCCCTTCGAAACACCATATATTTT.

This chain uses TRBV5-5 with TRBJ2-1; the match to TRBD2 covers 12 bases. Germline CDR1 is SGHKS and CDR2 is YYEKEE (reference sequence). Trimming at V came to 4 bases and at J to 7 bases, leaving 9 bases not matched to a gene. The CDR3 covers 16 residues. This chain's CDR3 is CASSALTSGSYNEQFF. The CDR3 coding sequence is TGTGCCAGCAGCGCCTTGACTAGCGGGAGTTATAATGAGCAGTTCTTC.

Worth noting for this clone: The identical CDR3 is also encoded by other nucleotide sequences in the sample. The rearrangement joins TRBV7-2 to TRBJ2-5; TRBD2 matches at 8 bases. Germline trimming cut 3 bases from V and 5 bases from J; bases unmatched to any gene: 5. The germline V gene encodes CDR1 SGHTA and CDR2 FQGNSA. This CDR3 contains 14 residues. This CDR3 is CASSFQGGGETQYF. DNA of the CDR3: TGTGCCAGCAGCTTTCAGGGCGGGGGGGAGACCCAGTACTTC.

This chain connects TRBV27 to TRBJ2-1, with D possibly being TRBD2 (6 bases). The V and J ends lost 5 bases and 1 base respectively, with 27 bases between them. Germline V gene sequence: CDR1 MNHEY, CDR2 SMNVEV (reference sequence). The CDR3 has 20 amino acids. CDR3 DNA sequence: TGTGCCAGCAGTCCCCGGGCTCGATTTAGGGGCGGGATGTCCTACAATGAGCAGTTCTTC. Translated: CASSPRARFRGGMSYNEQFF.

The chain is built from TRBV2 and TRBJ2-5, with TRBD2 as a possible D gene (6 bases). The CDR3 covers 15 residues. Trimming left V 8 bases short and J 2 bases short, with 18 bases between. Per germline, CDR1 SNHLY and CDR2 FYNNEI. CDR3 sequence reads: CASRLVQTPQETQYF. The CDR3 region has the DNA TGTGCCAGCCGACTAGTCCAAACACCTCAAGAGACCCAGTACTTC.

V gene TRBV3-1 (or the pseudogene TRBV3-2) combines with J gene TRBJ2-1; TRBD1 agrees at 7 bases. This CDR3 comprises 17 residues. After removal of 2 bases from V and 0 bases from J, the junction contained 7 bases not matched to a gene. Germline CDR1 LGHDT, CDR2 YNNKEL (reference sequence). CDR3 coding DNA: TGTGCCAGCAGCCAATCAAGAGACAGGGCCTCCTACAATGAGCAGTTCTTC. Protein: CASSQSRDRASYNEQFF.

The V call is TRBV10-3, the J call TRBJ2-1; 12 bases map to TRBD2. This CDR3 is built from 17 residues. V lost 6 bases and J lost 1; bases outside the gene matches: 7. In germline, CDR1 is ENHRY, CDR2 SYGVKD. This CDR3 reads CAIREDLAGGSYNEQFF. CDR3 DNA sequence: TGTGCCATCAGGGAAGACCTAGCGGGAGGGTCCTACAATGAGCAGTTCTTC.

CDR3 DNA: TGTGCCAGCAGCCCAATAGGGGGTCAGCCCCAGCATTTT. Residues: CASSPIGGQPQHF. The rearrangement uses TRBV7-9 and TRBJ1-5; D perhaps matches TRBD1 (6 bases). The germline CDR1 and CDR2 sequences are SEHNR and FQNEAQ (reference sequence). The V and J ends lost 5 bases and 6 bases respectively, with 11 bases between them. The CDR3 loop spans 13 amino acids. The whole variable domain, remainder taken from reference TRBV7-9 and TRBJ1-5, is DTGVSQNPRHKITKRGQNVTFRCDPISEHNRLYWYRQTLGQGPEFLTYFQNEAQLEKSRLLSDRFSAERPKGSFSTLEIQRTEQGDSAMYLCASSPIGGQPQHFGDGTRLSIL.

In DNA, the CDR3 is TGCGCCAGCAGCTTGGCGGACAGGGTAGATGAGCAGTTCTTC. It encodes CASSLADRVDEQFF. The chain uses TRBV5-1 and TRBJ2-1; 8 nucleotides agree with TRBD1. Per germline, CDR1 SGHRS and CDR2 YFSETQ. Germline trimming cut 0 bases from V and 8 bases from J; bases unmatched to any gene: 4. This CDR3 has 14 residues.

The chain recombines TRBV10-2 with TRBJ2-7, with 8 bases identical to TRBD1. Per the germline V gene, CDR1 is WSHSY and CDR2 is SAAADI. The CDR3 runs to 15 residues. The J segment lost 4 bases and the V segment lost 3 bases, leaving 8 bases of the junction unmatched. Here the CDR3 reads CASSDPGGVEYEQYF. CDR3 bases: TGCGCCAGCAGTGACCCAGGGGGCGTCGAGTACGAGCAGTACTTC.

CDR3 amino acids: CASSLMAGQETQYF. The CDR3 coding sequence is TGCGCCAGCAGCTTGATGGCGGGACAAGAGACCCAGTACTTC. The genes are TRBV5-1 and TRBJ2-5; maybe TRBD2 (6 bases). Trimming removed 1 base from V and 2 bases from J, with 9 bases in between. Germline lookup yields CDR1 SGHRS and CDR2 YFSETQ. This CDR3 is 14 amino acids long.

This clone was seen a few times. This chain uses TRBV10-3 with TRBJ2-1; 8 bases align to TRBD2. The V segment lost 6 bases and the J segment 7 bases; nucleotides outside the gene matches: 20. The CDR3 runs to 18 residues. Germline CDR1 is ENHRY and CDR2 is SYGVKD. CDR3 in DNA: TGTGCCATCAGCCGAGGAGCGGGAGAAGGTTTAGCTGTGAATGAGCAGTTCTTC. This encodes CAISRGAGEGLAVNEQFF.

This chain links TRBV3-1 (or the pseudogene TRBV3-2) with TRBJ1-1; D not certain. The V and J ends lost 3 bases and 1 base respectively, with 9 bases between them. Germline CDR1 and CDR2: LGHDT and YNNKEL (reference sequence). The CDR3 totals 14 residues. DNA of the CDR3: TGTGCCAGCAGCCAGAAAGGAGGGAACACTGAAGCTTTCTTT. Its translation is CASSQKGGNTEAFF.

This clone appeared once. The chain combines TRBV5-8 with TRBJ1-2; D gene ambiguous. The CDR3 has 16 amino acids. CDR1 SGHTS and CDR2 YDEGEE come from the germline V gene. The V end lost 0 bases, the J end lost 3 bases, and 15 bases lay between the germline ends. In nucleotides, the CDR3 is TGTGCCAGCAGCTTGGGTCCCTGGGCCAGTTACTATGGCTACACCTTC. Protein product: CASSLGPWASYYGYTF.

With regard to this clone: Its ends do not fully match the called genes, so a read error is possible. CDR3 residues: CASSLPGADTQYF. CDR3 in DNA: TGTGCCAGCAGCCTACCAGGGGCAGATACGCAGTACTTT. V and J are TRBV11-2 and TRBJ2-3, with D possibly TRBD1 on 6 matching bases. CDR3 length: 13 amino acids. Germline CDR1 SGHAT, CDR2 FQNNGV.

This clone was detected once. The V gene is TRBV6-4, the J gene TRBJ1-1, with a possible D match to TRBD1 (6 bases). The CDR3 has 13 amino acids. Germline V lookup: CDR1 MRHNA, CDR2 SNTAGT. Trimming stripped 5 bases from V and 5 bases from J, with 12 bases between. In nucleotides, the CDR3 is TGTGCCAGCAGTTGGACAGTAGATACTGAAGCTTTCTTT. Its protein product is CASSWTVDTEAFF.

This clone has a handful of counts. This sequence joins TRBV7-9 and TRBJ2-1, with TRBD2 identical over 8 bases. The CDR3 extends over 18 amino acids. After removal of 3 bases from V and 0 bases from J, the junction contained 10 bases not matched to a gene. Germline V lookup: CDR1 SEHNR, CDR2 FQNEAQ (reference sequence). CDR3 in amino acids: CASSFAGGSLVSYNEQFF. The CDR3 DNA sequence: TGTGCCAGCAGCTTCGCGGGAGGCTCCCTTGTCTCCTACAATGAGCAGTTCTTC.

This chain connects TRBV5-6 to TRBJ1-1; perhaps TRBD1 as D (6 bases). There are 14 residues in the CDR3. Germline V gene sequence: CDR1 SGHDT, CDR2 YYEEEE. V was clipped by 0 bases and J by 9 bases, with 15 bases between them. The CDR3 spells CASSLVGRGGQAFF. The DNA of the CDR3 is TGTGCCAGCAGCTTGGTGGGCAGGGGCGGACAAGCTTTCTTT.

This CDR3 reads CATGGSGNTIYF. CDR3 coding DNA: TGTGCCACAGGAGGCTCTGGAAACACCATATATTTT. J is TRBJ1-3 and V is TRBV6-5; D is ambiguous. CDR1 and CDR2 from the germline V gene are MNHEY and SVGAGI. This CDR3 spans 12 amino acids. V dropped 10 bases and J dropped 0 bases, with 7 bases sitting between them.

This clone has a handful of counts. This rearrangement joins TRBV28 to TRBJ1-6; D unresolved. CDR3 length: 13 amino acids. V lost 8 bases and J 8 bases, leaving 13 bases between the germline ends. Germline lookup yields CDR1 MDHEN and CDR2 SYDVKM. The CDR3 spells CASHAGYDSPLHF. For the CDR3, the DNA is TGTGCCAGCCATGCCGGGTATGATTCACCCCTCCACTTT.

Here the CDR3 DNA reads TGTGCCAGCAGTTTACCAGGGAATGGCTACACCTTC. This codes for CASSLPGNGYTF. The V and J genes are TRBV6-2 or TRBV6-3 and TRBJ1-2; D is possibly TRBD1 (5 bases). The CDR3 sequence is 12 residues long. Germline lookup yields CDR1 MNHEY and CDR2 SVGEGT. With 4 bases removed from V and 6 bases from J, the gap between germline ends came to 9 bases.

V and J are TRBV28 and TRBJ1-2; TRBD1 might be the D (6 bases). CDR3 length: 14 amino acids. The germline gives CDR1 MDHEN, CDR2 SYDVKM. The V and J ends lost 2 bases and 2 bases respectively, with 9 bases between them. The DNA for the CDR3 is TGTGCCAGCAGTTTAGGGGGGGCGAACTATGGCTACACCTTC. Residues: CASSLGGANYGYTF.

V is TRBV4-2 and J is TRBJ2-4, with 8 bases identical to TRBD2. Germline CDR1 reads LGHNA; CDR2 reads YNFKEQ. The CDR3 loop spans 17 amino acids. V lost 0 bases to trimming and J lost 3 bases; unmatched junction nucleotides: 7. The CDR3 DNA reads TGTGCCAGCAGCCAAGATGGCTCACGGGGGGGCAAAAACATTCAGTACTTC. Translated: CASSQDGSRGGKNIQYF.

This clone has more than one count but fewer than ten. The chain employs TRBV9 and TRBJ1-3; 9 nucleotides agree with TRBD1. The germline gives CDR1 SGDLS, CDR2 YYNGEE. J lost 2 bases, V lost 4 bases, and 4 bases had no gene match. CDR3 length: 15 residues. CDR3 DNA: TGTGCCAGCAGCCCGCGGACAGGGGCTGGAAACACCATATATTTT. This sequence encodes CASSPRTGAGNTIYF.

The chain carries TRBV5-1 and TRBJ2-7; 9 bases match TRBD1. This CDR3 has 15 amino acids. Germline assignment: CDR1 SGHRS and CDR2 YFSETQ. Trimming at V came to 0 bases and at J to 5 bases, leaving 6 bases not matched to a gene. CDR3 loop: CASSLARGQGDEQYF. For the CDR3, the DNA is TGCGCCAGCAGCTTGGCGCGGGGACAGGGAGACGAGCAGTACTTC.

V usage is TRBV3-1 (or the pseudogene TRBV3-2) and J usage is TRBJ1-4; a weak D match, TRBD1 (5 bases). Per the germline V gene, CDR1 is LGHDT and CDR2 is YNNKEL (reference sequence). There are 17 residues in the CDR3. Between the trimmed V and J ends, which lost 1 base and 1 base, there was a span of 13 bases. CDR3 sequence: CASSQGPGWGTNEKLFF. In nucleotides, the CDR3 is TGTGCCAGCAGCCAAGGGCCAGGGTGGGGAACTAATGAAAAACTGTTTTTT.

The chain has TRBV12-3 or TRBV12-4 and TRBJ2-1; D is possibly TRBD2 (6 bases). The V end was cut by 5 bases, the J end by 9 bases, with 11 bases between. The CDR3 extends over 12 amino acids. Here the CDR3 reads CASSTRDVEQFF. The CDR3 coding sequence is TGTGCCAGCAGTACGCGGGACGTTGAGCAGTTCTTC.